The 6 T cell receptor beta chains listed next were all sequenced from one sample in a study of blood T cells in healthy people across ages. A second PCR of 7 to 11 cycles used a sample-barcoded 5' primer and a J-beta primer mix. In TCRdb, the 5' RACE reads were re-called with MiXCR into one record per CDR3 protein. The sample consists of approximately 900,000 distinct CDR3 sequences, approximately 32% of them appearing once. These data also formed part of another study, on T cells of mothers and their children.

Sequencing was carried out using blood. These receptors came from a woman between 40 and 55 years old in good health.

In its sample, this clonotype was seen many times. The CDR3 bases are TGTGCCAGCAGCTTCGGGGGTTTCGGGGCCAACGTCCTGACTTTC. Its protein is CASSFGGFGANVLTF. The rearrangement links TRBV7-2 to TRBJ2-6, with a tentative D call TRBD2 (6 bases). The germline CDR1 and CDR2 sequences are SGHTA and FQGNSA. V lost 3 bases, J lost 4 bases, and 10 bases lay in between. The CDR3 sequence is 15 residues long.

Worth noting for this clonotype: Being one base from a much bigger clone, this may be a read error. The chain uses TRBV10-3 and TRBJ1-2, with 7 bases identical to TRBD1. The CDR3 totals 15 residues. The junction had 8 bases not matched to a gene; V was cut back by 6 bases and J by 1 base. CDR1 ENHRY and CDR2 SYGVKD come from the germline V gene. The CDR3 DNA reads as TGTGCCATCAGCTGCGCCGGGACAGTTAACTATGGCTACACCTTC. Its translation: CAISCAGTVNYGYTF.

This clonotype has at least ten counts. The chain recombines TRBV5-8 with TRBJ1-5; 8 nucleotides match TRBD1. Germline CDR1 reads SGHTS; CDR2 reads YDEGEE. Trimming removed 4 bases from V and 1 base from J; junction bases left unmatched: 4. CDR3 length: 15 amino acids. The CDR3 loop reads CASSRDRGSNQPQHF. The CDR3 DNA sequence: TGTGCCAGCAGCCGAGACAGGGGAAGCAATCAGCCCCAGCATTTT.

This chain uses TRBV29-1 with TRBJ1-2; D is unresolved. The length of the CDR3 is 12 residues. V was cut by 4 bases and J by 1 base, with 7 bases left in between. The germline CDR1 and CDR2 sequences are SQVTM and ANQGSEA. The CDR3 loop reads CSVASLNYGYTF. CDR3 sequence (DNA): TGCAGCGTTGCGTCACTTAACTATGGCTACACCTTC. The full variable domain, rest sourced from reference TRBV29-1 and TRBJ1-2, is SAVISQKPSRDICQRGTSLTIQCQVDSQVTMMFWYRQQPGQSLTLIATANQGSEATYESGFVIDKFPISRPNLTFSTLTVSNMSPEDSSIYLCSVASLNYGYTFGSGTRLTVV.

This clonotype was observed many times. The junction departs from germline at one end; a sequencing error may be responsible. This chain connects TRBV7-2 to TRBJ2-3; no reliable D call. CDR3 length: 12 residues. CDR1 SGHTA and CDR2 FQGNSA come from the germline V gene. The CDR3 DNA reads as TGTGCCAGCAGCTACTACACAGATACACAGTATTTT. Residues: CASSYYTDTQYF.

This clonotype was seen repeatedly, ten times or more. The rearrangement joins TRBV6-5 to TRBJ2-7, with D maybe TRBD1 (6 bases). Germline CDR1 and CDR2: MNHEY and SVGAGI. The CDR3 contains 11 residues. Trimming left V 8 bases short and J 3 bases short, with 8 bases between. CDR3 loop: CASLQGYEQYF. As DNA, the CDR3 is TGTGCCAGCTTACAGGGCTACGAGCAGTACTTC.